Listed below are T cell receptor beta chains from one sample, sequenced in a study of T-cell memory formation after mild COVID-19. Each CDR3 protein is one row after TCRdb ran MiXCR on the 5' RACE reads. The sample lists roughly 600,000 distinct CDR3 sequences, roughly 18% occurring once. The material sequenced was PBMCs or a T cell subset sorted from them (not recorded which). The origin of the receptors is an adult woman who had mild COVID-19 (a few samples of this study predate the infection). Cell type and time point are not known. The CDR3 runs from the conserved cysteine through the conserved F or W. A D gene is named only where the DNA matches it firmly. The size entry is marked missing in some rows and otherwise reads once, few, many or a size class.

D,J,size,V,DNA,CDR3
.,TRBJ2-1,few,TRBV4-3,TGCGCCAGCAGCCAAGATACGCAGGGGCTCTACAATGAGCAGTTCTTC,CASSQDTQGLYNEQFF
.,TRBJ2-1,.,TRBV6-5,TGTGCCAGCAGCCCGCCAGTGCCCCACAGCCGGAGTTCCTACAATGAGCAGTTCTTC,CASSPPVPHSRSSYNEQFF
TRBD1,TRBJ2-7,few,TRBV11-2,TGTGCCAGCAACAGACAGGGGGGGGCTACCTACGAGCAGTACTTC,CASNRQGGATYEQYF
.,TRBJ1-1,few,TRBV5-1,TGTGCCAGCAGCTTAGCGCCGGCGAACACTGAAGCTTTCTTT,CASSLAPANTEAFF
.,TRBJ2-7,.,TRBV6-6,TGTGCCAGCAGCGGCGGGACGCTAAGCTCCTACGAGCAGTACTTC,CASSGGTLSSYEQYF
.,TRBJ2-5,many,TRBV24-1,TGTGCCACCAGTGAGGCCGGACAGTTCCAAGAGACCCAGTACTTC,CATSEAGQFQETQYF
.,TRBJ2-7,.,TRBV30,TGTGCCTGGAGTATGGGCAGCTCCTACGAGCAGTACTTC,CAWSMGSSYEQYF
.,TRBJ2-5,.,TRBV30,TGTGCCTGGAGTACGGGCACTTTCAAAGAGACCCAGTACTTC,CAWSTGTFKETQYF
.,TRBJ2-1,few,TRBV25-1,TGTGCCAGCAGTCCTAAGTACAATGAGCAGTTCTTC,CASSPKYNEQFF
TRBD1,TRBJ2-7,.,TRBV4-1,TGCGCCAGCAGCCAAGATGGGGCAGGGGGATCCTACGAGCAGTACTTC,CASSQDGAGGSYEQYF
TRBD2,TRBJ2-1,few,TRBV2,TGTGCCAGCAGGCGTATCGCGGGGGGGTGGCACGTTCCGTTCTTC,CASRRIAGGWHVPFF